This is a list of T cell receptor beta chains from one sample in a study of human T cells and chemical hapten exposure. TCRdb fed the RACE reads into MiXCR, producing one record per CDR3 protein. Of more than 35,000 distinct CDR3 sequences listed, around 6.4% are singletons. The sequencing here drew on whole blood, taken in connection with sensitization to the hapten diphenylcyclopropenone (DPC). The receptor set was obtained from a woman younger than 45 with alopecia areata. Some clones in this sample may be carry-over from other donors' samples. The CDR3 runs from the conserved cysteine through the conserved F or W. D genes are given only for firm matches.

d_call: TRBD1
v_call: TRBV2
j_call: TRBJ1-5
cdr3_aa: CASSEGFRTGDQPQHF

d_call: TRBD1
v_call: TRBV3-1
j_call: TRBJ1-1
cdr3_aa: CASSAGTGEGTEAFF

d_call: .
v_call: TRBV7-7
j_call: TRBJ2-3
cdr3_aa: CASSPGVSTDTQYF

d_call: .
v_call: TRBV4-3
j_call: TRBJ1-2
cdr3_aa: CASSRKEGTGLRGGYTF

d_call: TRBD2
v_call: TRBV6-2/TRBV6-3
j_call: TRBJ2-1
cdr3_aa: CASSLAGGYNEQFF

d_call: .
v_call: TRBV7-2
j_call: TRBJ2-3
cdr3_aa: CASTFTDTQYF

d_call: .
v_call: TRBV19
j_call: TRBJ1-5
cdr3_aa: CASSIDLVGPQGQPQHF

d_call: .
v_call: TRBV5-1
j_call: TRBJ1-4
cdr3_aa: CASSLGGFNEKLFF

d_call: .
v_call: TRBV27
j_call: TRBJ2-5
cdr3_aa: CASCSGVGGQETQYF

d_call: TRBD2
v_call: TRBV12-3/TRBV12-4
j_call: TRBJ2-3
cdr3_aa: CASSFRTSGGDTQYF

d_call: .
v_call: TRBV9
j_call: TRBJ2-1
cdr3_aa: CASSVGHGYNEQFF

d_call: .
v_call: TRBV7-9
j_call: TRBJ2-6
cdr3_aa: CASSFDPSGANVLTF

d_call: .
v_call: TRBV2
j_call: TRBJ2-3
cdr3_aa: CASSEASGLTDTQYF

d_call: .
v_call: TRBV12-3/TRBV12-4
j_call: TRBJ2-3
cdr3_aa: CASSQRGVRTDTQYF

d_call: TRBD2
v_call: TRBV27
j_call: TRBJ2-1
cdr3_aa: CASGQAGAYNEQFF

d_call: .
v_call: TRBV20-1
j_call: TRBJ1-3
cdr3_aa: CSAKGTWGLSVSGNTIYF

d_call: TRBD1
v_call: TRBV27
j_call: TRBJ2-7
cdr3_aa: CASSIRGTGDSFPYEQYF

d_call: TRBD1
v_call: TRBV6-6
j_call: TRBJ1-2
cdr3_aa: CASSLPGTGDSGYTF

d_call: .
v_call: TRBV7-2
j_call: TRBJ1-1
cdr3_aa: CASSLVGNTEAFF

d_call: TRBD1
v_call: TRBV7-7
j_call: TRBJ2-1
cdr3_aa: CASSPDRDNNEQFF

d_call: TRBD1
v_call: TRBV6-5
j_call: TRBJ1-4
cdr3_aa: CASSWDRGSEKLFF

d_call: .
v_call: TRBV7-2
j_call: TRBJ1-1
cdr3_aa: CASRGALATEAFF

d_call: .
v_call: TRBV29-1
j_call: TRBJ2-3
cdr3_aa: CSVGTETSTDTQYF

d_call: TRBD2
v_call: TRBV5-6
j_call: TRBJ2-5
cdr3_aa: CASSARGAGETQYF

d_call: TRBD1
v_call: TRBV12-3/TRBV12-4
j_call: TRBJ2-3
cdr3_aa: CASGRTGRTDTQYF

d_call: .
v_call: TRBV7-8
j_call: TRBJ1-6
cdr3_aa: CASSLSGGAYNSPLHF

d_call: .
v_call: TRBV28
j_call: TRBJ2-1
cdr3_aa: CASRPGQLEQFF

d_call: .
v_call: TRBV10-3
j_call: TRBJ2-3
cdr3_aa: CAISESTTDTQYF

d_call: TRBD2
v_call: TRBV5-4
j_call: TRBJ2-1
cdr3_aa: CASSRGERNNEQFF

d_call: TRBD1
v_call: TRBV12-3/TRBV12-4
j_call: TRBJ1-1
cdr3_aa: CASSTRDREAFF

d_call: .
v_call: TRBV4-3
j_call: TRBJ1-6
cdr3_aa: CASSQDSRESPLHF

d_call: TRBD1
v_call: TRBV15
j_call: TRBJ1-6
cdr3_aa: CATSLGQMNNSPLHF

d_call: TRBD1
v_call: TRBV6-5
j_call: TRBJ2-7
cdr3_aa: CASSPGQGVYEQYF

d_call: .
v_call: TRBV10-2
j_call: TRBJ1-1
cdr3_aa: CASSEWGDTEAFF

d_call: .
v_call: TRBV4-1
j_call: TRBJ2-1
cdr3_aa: CASSQDLGVRSYNEQFF

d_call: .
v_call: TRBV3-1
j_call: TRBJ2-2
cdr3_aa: CASSPSRRDTKNTGELFF

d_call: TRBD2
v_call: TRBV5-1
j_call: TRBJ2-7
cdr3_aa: CASSLSGGPNSYEQYF

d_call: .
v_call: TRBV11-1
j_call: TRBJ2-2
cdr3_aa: CASSSGPRIYTGELFF

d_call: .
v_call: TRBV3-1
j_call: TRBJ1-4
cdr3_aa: CASSLKGTGGKLFF

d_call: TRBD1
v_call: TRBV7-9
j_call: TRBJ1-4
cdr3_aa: CASSSDRGGEKLFF

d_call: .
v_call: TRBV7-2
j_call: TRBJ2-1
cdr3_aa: CASSPTREDEQFF

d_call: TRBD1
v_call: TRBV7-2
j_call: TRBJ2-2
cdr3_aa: CASSPRGYIAGELFF

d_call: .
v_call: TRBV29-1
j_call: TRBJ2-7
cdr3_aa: CSVEILGAGEQYF

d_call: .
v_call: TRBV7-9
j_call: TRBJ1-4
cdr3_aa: CASSILHRMGANEKLFF

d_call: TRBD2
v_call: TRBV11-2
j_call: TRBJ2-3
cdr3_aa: CASSFSGASTDTQYF

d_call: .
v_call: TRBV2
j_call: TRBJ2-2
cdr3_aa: CASSPGLYTGELFF